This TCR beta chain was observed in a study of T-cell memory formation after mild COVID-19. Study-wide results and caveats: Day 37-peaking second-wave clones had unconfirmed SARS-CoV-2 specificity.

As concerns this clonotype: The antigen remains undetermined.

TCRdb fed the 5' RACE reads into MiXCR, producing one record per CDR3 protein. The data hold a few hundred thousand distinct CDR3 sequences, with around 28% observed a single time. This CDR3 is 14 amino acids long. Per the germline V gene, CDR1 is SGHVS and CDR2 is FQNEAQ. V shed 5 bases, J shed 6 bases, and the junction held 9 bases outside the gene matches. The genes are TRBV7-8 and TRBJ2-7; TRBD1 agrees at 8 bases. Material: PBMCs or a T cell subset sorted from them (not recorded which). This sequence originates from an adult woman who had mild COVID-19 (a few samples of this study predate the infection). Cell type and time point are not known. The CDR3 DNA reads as TGTGCCAGCAGCGACCGTGGACAGGGATCCGAGCAGTACTTC. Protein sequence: CASSDRGQGSEQYF.